This paragraph covers one TCR beta chain sequence. The table lists this clonotype with a few counts. Its antigen is currently not known. Within one base of it there is no much larger clone, and no base qualities were kept. The sample comes from a study of T cell repertoires in aging, cancer and after chemotherapy (dated by TCRdb to about 2019). As for the study more broadly: Six donor age groups were covered, ranging from 30 or younger up to 70 or older, and each group contained at least three individuals. Paired pre- and post-chemotherapy samples in the hematological group came from chronic lymphocytic leukemia patients treated with fludarabine- or bendamustine-based regimens. The full dataset contained millions of TCR reads. Peripheral blood TCR beta repertoires from healthy donors and cancer patients were profiled to examine immunoaging and T cell reconstitution after chemotherapy. The cohort comprised 200 to 250 cancer patients, 94 with hematological and roughly 120 with solid cancers, plus 95 healthy donors as a reference group. Paper-wide results and their limitations: Lymphoid organ infiltration was present in the hematological cancer patients, and this infiltration may itself impair thymic emigration or the expansion of peripheral T cells. In healthy donors, the drop in TCR diversity with age came mainly from a loss of richness, whereas in cancer patients a loss of evenness also played a part. The authors noted that the repertoire data do not allow conclusions about immunological memory after chemotherapy. Significantly lower blood TCR diversity and higher clonality were observed in untreated patients with hematological or solid cancers than in age-matched healthy donors. Median generation probability increased over the chemotherapy interval in both cancer cohorts, suggesting repertoire reconstitution through rebound thymic output.

TCR beta rearrangements were amplified from genomic DNA extracted from peripheral blood rather than from sorted cells or RNA. Using a mixed TRB-A/B primer pool, multiplex touch-down PCR amplified rearranged TRB sequences covering the V, D and J segments. Illumina adapters and sample indices were attached to the amplicons through two consecutive PCR reactions run with Phusion HS II polymerase. After gel purification with the NucleoSpin Gel and PCR Clean-up kit, the amplicons were checked using Qubit and an Agilent 2100 Bioanalyzer. The libraries were sequenced on an Illumina MiSeq with 600-cycle, single-indexed, paired-end runs. The published analysis was carried out like this. MiXCR versions 2.12 and 3.0.5 were used to process the TRB sequences. Each unique CDR3 nucleotide sequence counted as one clone, and only productive sequences with at least two reads were retained. The repertoire metrics were Shannon diversity, evenness, clonality (calculated as one minus evenness), and diversity profiles parameterized by alpha from 0 to 5. The IGoR algorithm was used to compute generation probabilities of clones in paired pre- and post-chemotherapy samples. TCRdb took the public reads, trimmed them with fastp at Q25, ran MiXCR for clone calling and kept in-frame beta chains. Rows are combined by CDR3 protein, so each entry shows the most common genes and DNA. TCRdb assigned the V and J calls; the authors' analysis was not used. For this sample the table gives about 4,300 distinct CDR3 sequences, of which 35% to 45% were detected only once. The ten top clones hold approximately 3.6% of the sample.

Per the germline V gene, MNHNS is the CDR1 and SASEGT is the CDR2. V is reduced by 1 base and J by 6 bases, leaving a spacing of 22 bases between them. The CDR3 contains 18 residues, cysteine and phenylalanine counted. Kept here is only the CDR3 DNA, which spans 54 bases and is read in frame from base 1. The sequencing sample was made of blood. The V and J genes are TRBV6-1 and TRBJ2-1; the D segment is perhaps TRBD1 or TRBD2, each sharing 5 matched bases. The TCR originated in a human donor with a blood cancer. The CDR3 here reads CASSEEEATAQGVNEQFF. DNA sequence: TGTGCCAGCAGTGAAGAGGAGGCGACAGCCCAAGGGGTCAATGAGCAGTTCTTC.